The 16 T cell receptor beta chains in this list originate from one sample, sequenced in a study of cytomegalovirus exposure and HLA in healthy donors. The PCR was carried out with 60 Vbeta primers and 13 Jbeta primers. The assay was immunoSEQ multiplex PCR, and TCRdb's table has in-frame clones only and misses some. The sample consists of 150,000 to 200,000 clones, roughly 84% of them appearing once. The sequenced sample was PBMCs. These receptors were taken from a man aged 18 to 30 in good health and CMV-seropositive.

CDR3 nucleotides: TGTGCCAGCGGGCTGACAGTCTCCACTGAAGCTTTCTTT. Encoded protein: CASGLTVSTEAFF. The chain combines TRBV27 with TRBJ1-1; D is perhaps TRBD1 (5 bases). This CDR3 contains 13 residues. Germline V lookup: CDR1 MNHEY, CDR2 SMNVEV (reference sequence). V was pared by 8 bases and J by 4 bases, with 14 bases between.

This clone was counted a single time. The rearrangement joins TRBV7-2 to TRBJ1-2; D uncertain. Trimming removed 1 base from V and 8 bases from J, with 8 bases in between. The CDR3 is made up of 12 amino acids. Germline CDR1 is SGHTA and CDR2 is FQGNSA. The CDR3 here is CASSLERKGYTF. The CDR3, as DNA: TGTGCCAGCAGCTTAGAGCGGAAGGGCTACACCTTC.

The chain recombines TRBV7-8 with TRBJ1-1; D might be TRBD1 (6 bases). This CDR3 is built from 14 residues. CDR1 SGHVS and CDR2 FQNEAQ come from the germline V gene. V shed 5 bases and J shed 0 bases, with 10 bases lying between them. CDR3 residues: CASSIRQVNTEAFF. The DNA of the CDR3 is TGTGCCAGCAGCATCCGACAGGTGAACACTGAAGCTTTCTTT. Together with reference TRBV7-8 and TRBJ1-1, the CDR3 gives the full variable domain: GAGVSQSPRYKVAKRGQDVALRCDPISGHVSLFWYQQALGQGPEFLTYFQNEAQLDKSGLPSDRFFAERPEGSVSTLKIQRTQQEDSAVYLCASSIRQVNTEAFFGQGTRLTVV.

The rearrangement links TRBV4-3 to TRBJ2-1; no clear D gene. There are 15 residues in the CDR3. Trimming cost V 0 bases and J 0 bases, with 6 bases left between them. Germline CDR1 is LGHNA and CDR2 is YSLEER. CDR3 amino acids: CASSQDLSSYNEQFF. The DNA of the CDR3 is TGCGCCAGCAGCCAAGATCTCAGCTCCTACAATGAGCAGTTCTTC.

The chain joins TRBV27 to TRBJ2-2; D uncertain. The CDR3 length is 12 residues. Germline CDR1 and CDR2: MNHEY and SMNVEV (reference sequence). V was cut by 2 bases and J by 8 bases, with 6 bases left in between. The CDR3 reads CASSLPKGELFF. Here the CDR3 DNA reads TGTGCCAGCAGTTTACCCAAAGGGGAGCTGTTTTTT.

V and J are TRBV7-9 and TRBJ2-3, with 10 bases aligning to TRBD2. The CDR3 totals 18 residues. The J segment lost 2 bases and the V segment lost 5 bases, leaving 13 bases of the junction unmatched. CDR1 SEHNR and CDR2 FQNEAQ come from the germline V gene (reference sequence). The CDR3 nucleotides read TGTGCCAGCAGCCCATCTGCCGGGCTAGCGGGGGTCACAGATACGCAGTATTTT. Translating gives CASSPSAGLAGVTDTQYF.

V gene TRBV11-3 combines with J gene TRBJ2-7; possibly TRBD1 for D (5 bases). V shed 5 bases and J shed 0 bases, with 17 bases lying between them. The germline V gene has CDR1 SGHNT and CDR2 YENEEA. The CDR3 runs to 16 residues. The CDR3 reads CASSNHGDRNSYEQYF. The CDR3 DNA reads TGTGCCAGCAGCAACCATGGAGACAGAAACTCCTACGAGCAGTACTTC. Using reference TRBV11-3 and TRBJ2-7 for the parts outside the CDR3, the full variable domain is EAGVVQSPRYKIIEKKQPVAFWCNPISGHNTLYWYLQNLGQGPELLIRYENEEAVDDSQLPKDRFSAERLKGVDSTLKIQPAELGDSAVYLCASSNHGDRNSYEQYFGPGTRLTVT.

The chain combines TRBV2 with TRBJ2-7, with 7 positions matching TRBD1. Germline trimming cut 6 bases from V and 6 bases from J; bases unmatched to any gene: 11. CDR1 and CDR2 from the germline V gene are SNHLY and FYNNEI. The CDR3 is 14 amino acids. The CDR3 protein is CASSYRGPTFEQYF. As DNA, the CDR3 is TGTGCCAGCAGCTACAGGGGCCCGACCTTCGAGCAGTACTTC. Drawing the rest from reference TRBV2 and TRBJ2-7, the complete variable domain is EPEVTQTPSHQVTQMGQEVILRCVPISNHLYFYWYRQILGQKVEFLVSFYNNEISEKSEIFDDQFSVERPDGSNFTLKIRSTKLEDSAMYFCASSYRGPTFEQYFGPGTRLTVT.

CDR3 coding DNA: TGTGCTAGTGGTTTGGTAAGGCTAGAGACAGGCTTTTACGAGCAGTACTTC. Protein: CASGLVRLETGFYEQYF. The V and J genes are TRBV12-5 and TRBJ2-7; possibly TRBD1 for D (6 bases). This CDR3 region has 17 residues. Per germline, CDR1 LGHNT and CDR2 FRNRAP. V was clipped by 0 bases and J by 4 bases, with 19 bases between them. Based on the CDR3 plus reference TRBV12-5 and TRBJ2-7, the full variable domain is DARVTQTPRHKVTEMGQEVTMRCQPILGHNTVFWYRQTMMQGLELLAYFRNRAPLDDSGMPKDRFSAEMPDATLATLKIQPSEPRDSAVYFCASGLVRLETGFYEQYFGPGTRLTVT.

V usage is TRBV4-1 and J usage is TRBJ1-3; D is uncertain. With 0 bases removed from V and 0 bases from J, the gap between germline ends came to 15 bases. The CDR3 contains 18 residues. CDR1 and CDR2 from the germline V gene are MGHRA and YSYEKL. The CDR3 sequence is CASSQDWVTGSSGNTIYF. The DNA for the CDR3 is TGCGCCAGCAGCCAAGATTGGGTTACCGGGAGCTCTGGAAACACCATATATTTT.

The chain uses TRBV6-6 and TRBJ1-2; tentatively, D is TRBD1 (5 bases). The ends were cut back, 6 bases at V and 3 bases at J, with 11 bases in the middle. This CDR3 has 13 residues. Germline V gene sequence: CDR1 MNHNY, CDR2 SVGAGI (reference sequence). The CDR3 sequence is CASSRGGDYGYTF. The DNA of the CDR3 is TGTGCCAGCAGCCGGGGGGGTGACTATGGCTACACCTTC.

The CDR3 sequence is CAWILQEPDRRNTEAFF. The CDR3, as DNA: TGTGCCTGGATCTTACAGGAACCGGACAGGAGGAACACTGAAGCTTTCTTT. The V gene is TRBV30, the J gene TRBJ1-1, with 7 bases fitting TRBD1. The CDR3 has 17 amino acids. Per the germline V gene, CDR1 is GTSNPN and CDR2 is SVGIG (reference sequence). J was trimmed by 1 base and V by 4 bases; bases with no gene match: 15.

The chain uses TRBV6-6 and TRBJ1-6; no clear D gene. Germline-derived CDR1 and CDR2 are MNHNY and SVGAGI (reference sequence). CDR3 length equals 13 residues. V lost 7 bases to trimming and J lost 5 bases, with 9 bases between them. The CDR3 loop reads CASMYGDNSPLHF. The CDR3 bases are TGTGCCAGCATGTACGGAGATAATTCACCCCTCCACTTT.

This sequence joins TRBV29-1 and TRBJ1-1; D is perhaps TRBD1 (6 bases). Germline CDR1 and CDR2: SQVTM and ANQGSEA. The V end lost 2 bases, the J end lost 6 bases, and 16 bases lay between the germline ends. The CDR3 spans 14 residues. CDR3 bases: TGCAGCGTTGAAAGGGGACAACCCAGGGCTGAAGCTTTCTTT. Residues: CSVERGQPRAEAFF.

The chain uses TRBV7-6 and TRBJ2-5, with 8 bases aligning to TRBD2. The CDR3 has 14 amino acids. Germline CDR1 reads SGHVS; CDR2 reads FNYEAQ. Trimming cost V 1 base and J 6 bases; bases outside gene matches: 4. The CDR3 spells CASSLGSGVQTQYF. The CDR3 nucleotides read TGTGCCAGCAGCTTAGGTAGCGGGGTTCAGACCCAGTACTTC. Filled out from reference TRBV7-6 and TRBJ2-5, the complete variable domain reads GAGVSQSPRYKVTKRGQDVALRCDPISGHVSLYWYRQALGQGPEFLTYFNYEAQQDKSGLPNDRFSAERPEGSISTLTIQRTEQRDSAMYRCASSLGSGVQTQYFGPGTRLLVL.

A note on this clone: Other DNA sequences in the same sample also yield this CDR3. The gene calls are TRBV7-6 and TRBJ2-3; TRBD2 matches at 10 bases. Germline CDR1 reads SGHVS; CDR2 reads FNYEAQ. The length of the CDR3 is 16 residues. After removal of 1 base from V and 0 bases from J, the junction contained 1 base not matched to a gene. This chain's CDR3 is CASSLVAGGSTDTQYF. The CDR3 DNA reads TGTGCCAGCAGCTTAGTAGCGGGGGGAAGCACAGATACGCAGTATTTT.